This TCR beta chain was recovered during a study of blood T cells in healthy people across ages. In germline, CDR1 is MNHEY, CDR2 SVGAGI. This CDR3 comprises 15 residues. Trimming removed 2 bases from V and 2 bases from J; junction bases left unmatched: 3. A remark on this clonotype: The antigen is undetermined.

Whole-study results and caveats: Lack of knowledge of donor CMV status possibly confounded expanded clonotype changes.

Primers used in a second PCR of about 6 to 11 cycles were a sample-barcoded 5' primer and a J-beta primer mix. Individual samples furnished no less than 2.5 million CDR3-containing paired-end reads apiece. TCRdb ran MiXCR on the 5' RACE reads and lists one entry per CDR3 protein. The table lists 750,000 to 950,000 distinct CDR3 sequences, approximately 53% of them singletons, with approximately 40% in the top ten. The receptor was derived from a man older than 75 in good health. The sample consisted of blood. The V call is TRBV6-5, the J call TRBJ2-5; 9 bases line up with TRBD1. This CDR3 reads CASSYVDRGQETQYF. CDR3 DNA: TGTGCCAGCAGTTACGTGGACAGGGGACAAGAGACCCAGTACTTC.